These T cell receptor beta chains were read from a single sample in a study of blood T cells in healthy people across ages. TCRdb re-called the 5' RACE reads through MiXCR, storing one row per CDR3 protein. The data hold 720,000 or so distinct CDR3 sequences, with less than 45% observed a single time. Sequencing was performed on blood. The receptors were gathered from a man older than 75 in good health. The CDR3 runs from the conserved cysteine through the conserved F or W. A D gene is named only where the DNA matches it firmly. Clone size is not always given. Where it is, it says once, few, many or a class for expanded clones.

.,TRBV7-2,18,TRBJ1-4,TRBD1,CASSFLGGRTPTNEKLFF,TGTGCCAGCAGCTTCTTAGGGGGCAGGACCCCAACTAATGAAAAACTGTTTTTT
.,TRBV27,15,TRBJ2-7,TRBD2,CASRPTSGRAIEQYF,TGTGCCAGCAGGCCGACTAGCGGGAGGGCAATCGAGCAGTACTTC
few,TRBV11-2,17,TRBJ2-7,TRBD2,CASSLRPGTSGSYEQYF,TGTGCCAGCAGCCTTCGTCCCGGGACTAGCGGGAGCTACGAGCAGTACTTC
many,TRBV12-3/TRBV12-4,11,TRBJ2-7,TRBD2,CASSPGWGGYF,TGTGCCAGCAGTCCCGGGTGGGGGGGGTACTTC
few,TRBV11-2,16,TRBJ1-2,.,CASSLVGRELGYGYTF,TGTGCCAGCAGCTTAGTAGGGAGGGAACTCGGCTATGGCTACACCTTC
few,TRBV7-2,16,TRBJ2-7,TRBD1,CASSLAWDRVRYEQYF,TGTGCCAGCAGCTTAGCCTGGGACAGGGTTCGCTACGAGCAGTACTTC
.,TRBV12-3/TRBV12-4,13,TRBJ2-7,.,CASADHIDGEQYF,TGTGCCAGCGCCGACCACATCGACGGCGAGCAGTACTTC
.,TRBV6-1,13,TRBJ2-7,TRBD2,CAANLGLPYEQYF,TGTGCCGCCAACCTGGGACTACCCTACGAGCAGTACTTC
.,TRBV20-1,14,TRBJ2-7,TRBD2,CSAHGGRAVDEQYF,TGCAGTGCTCATGGGGGGAGGGCCGTCGATGAGCAGTACTTC
.,TRBV27,16,TRBJ2-3,.,CASSPGTDFSTDTQYF,TGTGCCAGCAGTCCGGGGACGGACTTTAGCACAGATACGCAGTATTTT
.,TRBV5-1,13,TRBJ2-4,.,CASRRTAGNIQYF,TGCGCCAGCAGAAGGACAGCCGGAAACATTCAGTACTTC
few,TRBV7-3,14,TRBJ2-3,.,CASSPLAGTDTQYF,TGTGCCAGCAGCCCCCTGGCAGGGACAGATACGCAGTATTTT
.,TRBV4-3,16,TRBJ2-7,TRBD1,CASSQDRRQGAYEQYF,TGCGCCAGCAGCCAAGATAGGCGTCAGGGGGCCTACGAGCAGTACTTC
.,TRBV20-1,16,TRBJ1-1,.,CSARDARTAGNTEAFF,TGCAGTGCTAGAGATGCCCGGACAGCTGGAAACACTGAAGCTTTCTTT
few,TRBV7-2,16,TRBJ2-4,TRBD2,CASSLESGGAKNIQYF,TGTGCCAGCAGCTTAGAGAGCGGGGGAGCCAAAAACATTCAGTACTTC
.,TRBV11-2,15,TRBJ2-7,.,CASSLEGGTSYEQYF,TGTGCCAGCAGCTTAGAAGGGGGGACAAGCTACGAGCAGTACTTC
few,TRBV4-3,16,TRBJ2-3,.,CASSRREYGGPTTQYF,TGCGCCAGCAGCCGGAGGGAGTATGGAGGGCCGACTACGCAGTATTTT
few,TRBV20-1,15,TRBJ2-7,TRBD1,CSARDSGTGAYEQYF,TGCAGTGCTAGAGACTCCGGGACAGGGGCCTACGAGCAGTACTTC
few,TRBV5-1,12,TRBJ2-3,.,CASSQFIDTQYF,TGCGCCAGCAGCCAGTTCATCGATACGCAGTATTTT
many,TRBV7-2,14,TRBJ2-1,.,CASNVDTAYNEQFF,TGTGCCAGCAACGTGGACACTGCCTACAATGAGCAGTTCTTC
few,TRBV12-5,16,TRBJ1-1,TRBD1,CASGLGGINDDTEAFF,TGTGCTAGTGGTTTAGGGGGCATCAATGATGACACTGAAGCTTTCTTT
few,TRBV4-3,15,TRBJ1-6,.,CASRQTTGSNSPLHF,TGCGCCAGCAGGCAAACTACAGGGAGCAATTCACCCCTCCACTTT
.,TRBV6-1,19,TRBJ2-1,.,CASARGQSIAVSSYNEQFF,TGTGCCAGCGCGAGGGGCCAAAGTATAGCGGTGAGCTCCTACAATGAGCAGTTCTTC
.,TRBV25-1,15,TRBJ1-4,.,CASSEQGRFGEKLFF,TGTGCCAGCAGTGAACAGGGGCGCTTCGGTGAAAAACTGTTTTTT
.,TRBV4-1,16,TRBJ1-5,TRBD1,CASSQSQGLSNQPQHF,TGCGCCAGCAGCCAATCACAGGGGCTTAGCAATCAGCCCCAGCATTTT
.,TRBV6-1,15,TRBJ2-3,TRBD1,CASSDQTGEGDTQYF,TGTGCCAGCAGTGACCAAACAGGGGAAGGGGATACGCAGTATTTT